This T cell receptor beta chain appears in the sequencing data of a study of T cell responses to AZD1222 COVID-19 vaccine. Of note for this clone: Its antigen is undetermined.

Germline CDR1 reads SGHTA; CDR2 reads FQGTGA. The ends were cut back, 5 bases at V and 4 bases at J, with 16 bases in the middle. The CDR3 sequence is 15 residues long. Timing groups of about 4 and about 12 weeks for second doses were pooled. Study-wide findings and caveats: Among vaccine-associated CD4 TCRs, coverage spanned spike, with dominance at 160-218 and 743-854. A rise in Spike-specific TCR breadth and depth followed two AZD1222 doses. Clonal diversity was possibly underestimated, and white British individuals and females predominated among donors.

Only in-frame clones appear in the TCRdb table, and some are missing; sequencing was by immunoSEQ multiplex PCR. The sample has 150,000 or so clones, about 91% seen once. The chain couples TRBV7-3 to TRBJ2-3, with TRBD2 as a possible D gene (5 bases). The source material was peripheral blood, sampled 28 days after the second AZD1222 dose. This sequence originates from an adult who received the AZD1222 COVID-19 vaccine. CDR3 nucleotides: TGTGCCAGCAGCCCATGGGCGGGTAGCGCAGATACGCAGTATTTT. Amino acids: CASSPWAGSADTQYF. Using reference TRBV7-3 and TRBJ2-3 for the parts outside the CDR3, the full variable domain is GAGVSQTPSNKVTEKGKYVELRCDPISGHTALYWYRQSLGQGPEFLIYFQGTGAADDSGLPNDRFFAVRPEGSVSTLKIQRTERGDSAVYLCASSPWAGSADTQYFGPGTRLTVL.